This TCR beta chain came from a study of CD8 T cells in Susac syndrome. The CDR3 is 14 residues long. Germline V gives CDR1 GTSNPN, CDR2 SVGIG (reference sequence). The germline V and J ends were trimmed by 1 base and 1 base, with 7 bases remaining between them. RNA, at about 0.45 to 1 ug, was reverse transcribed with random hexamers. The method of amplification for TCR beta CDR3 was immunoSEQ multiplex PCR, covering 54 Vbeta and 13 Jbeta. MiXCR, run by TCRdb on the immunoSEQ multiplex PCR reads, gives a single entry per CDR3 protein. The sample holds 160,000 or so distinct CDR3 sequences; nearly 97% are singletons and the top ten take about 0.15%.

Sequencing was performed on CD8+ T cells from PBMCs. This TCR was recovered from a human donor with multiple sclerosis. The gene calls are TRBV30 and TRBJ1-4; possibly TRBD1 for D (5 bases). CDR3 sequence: CAWSEGRTNEKLFF. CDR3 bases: TGTGCCTGGAGTGAGGGGAGAACTAATGAAAAACTGTTTTTT.